The 29 T cell receptor beta chains presented below share a single source sample, sequenced in a study of Graves' ophthalmopathy and Graves' hyperthyroidism. Researchers took RNA transcripts and amplified TCR beta CDR3 regions from them. Scientists carried out first-round RT-PCR using HTBI primers and then a second-round multiplex PCR. TCRdb reprocessed the multiplex PCR reads with MiXCR, giving one entry per CDR3 protein. The sample contains 300,000 to 400,000 distinct CDR3 sequences, about 18% of which appear only once. Source material: peripheral blood. These receptors all stem from an adult woman with stable Graves' hyperthyroidism.

This clonotype was seen many times. V usage is TRBV24-1 and J usage is TRBJ1-1, with D hard to call. CDR1 is KGHDR and CDR2 is SFDVKD in the germline V gene. Trimming pared 2 bases from V and 5 bases from J, leaving 11 bases between. The CDR3 totals 14 residues. In DNA form, the CDR3 reads TGTGCCACCAGTGATTCTGGCAGACCGACTGAAGCTTTCTTT. It yields the protein CATSDSGRPTEAFF.

On this clonotype itself: It is likely a read error, because the conserved phenylalanine at the end of the CDR3 is missing. V usage is TRBV7-6 and J usage is TRBJ2-4; TRBD2 is a possible D gene (5 bases). The germline V gene encodes CDR1 SGHVS and CDR2 FNYEAQ. There are 13 residues in the CDR3. Trimming removed 0 bases at V and 7 bases at J, with 7 bases between. The CDR3 loop is CASSLAPGNIQYL. The CDR3 bases are TGTGCCAGCAGCTTAGCGCCGGGGAACATTCAGTACCTC.

As for this clonotype: A much larger clonotype is one base distant, so this may be a read error. The rearrangement uses TRBV7-8 and TRBJ2-2, with D unclear. The V end was cut by 4 bases, the J end by 1 base, with 13 bases between. CDR3 length: 16 amino acids. Germline CDR1 SGHVS, CDR2 FQNEAQ. This chain's CDR3 is CASSSTSVKNTGELFF. For the CDR3, the DNA is TGTGCCAGCAGCTCGACAAGCGTAAAGAACACCGGGGAGCTGTTTTTT.

There are many counts of this clonotype. The chain combines TRBV20-1 with TRBJ2-5, with TRBD2 matching over 10 bases. The CDR3 totals 14 residues. Germline V CDR1 and CDR2: DFQATT, SNEGSKA (reference sequence). V shed 3 bases, J shed 5 bases, and the junction held 6 bases outside the gene matches. CDR3 residues: CSARGGTSVETQYF. CDR3 nucleotides: TGCAGTGCTAGGGGCGGGACTAGCGTGGAGACCCAGTACTTC.

This clonotype was recorded at least ten times. The V and J genes are TRBV11-2 and TRBJ1-1, with D unclear. V gave up 0 bases and J gave up 2 bases, with 7 bases separating them. The CDR3 totals 14 residues. The germline V gene encodes CDR1 SGHAT and CDR2 FQNNGV. The CDR3 is CASSLDSGNTEAFF. CDR3 nucleotides: TGTGCCAGCAGCTTAGATTCAGGCAACACTGAAGCTTTCTTT.

The rearrangement uses TRBV7-8 and TRBJ2-4; TRBD1 is a possible D gene (6 bases). The CDR3 extends over 12 amino acids. Germline V lookup: CDR1 SGHVS, CDR2 FQNEAQ. The germline V and J ends were trimmed by 5 bases and 6 bases, with 8 bases remaining between them. DNA of the CDR3: TGTGCCAGCAGCGCCAGGGGAAACATTCAGTACTTC. It specifies CASSARGNIQYF.

This chain joins TRBV7-9 and TRBJ1-1; the match to TRBD1 covers 10 bases. The CDR3 spans 14 residues. The V gene end was trimmed by 5 bases and the J gene end by 3 bases; junction bases not matched to a gene: 3. Germline V gene data show CDR1 as SEHNR and CDR2 as FQNEAQ (reference sequence). CDR3 nucleotides: TGTGCCAGCAGCAAGACAGGGGGCGACACTGAAGCTTTCTTT. Translating gives CASSKTGGDTEAFF.

This chain links TRBV5-1 with TRBJ2-7; tentatively, D is TRBD1 or TRBD2 (6 bases each). Germline-derived CDR1 and CDR2 are SGHRS and YFSETQ. Trimming shortened V by 3 bases and J by 3 bases, and 16 bases separated the two germline ends. The CDR3 loop spans 15 amino acids. This CDR3 is CASSSPGDWDYEQYF. CDR3 nucleotides: TGCGCCAGCAGCTCTCCAGGGGACTGGGACTACGAGCAGTACTTC.

The chain recombines TRBV7-8 with TRBJ2-5; tentatively, D is TRBD1 (6 bases). This CDR3 has 14 residues. V was shortened by 5 bases and J by 5 bases, with 15 bases between the two germline ends. The V gene's germline CDR1 is SGHVS and CDR2 FQNEAQ. This CDR3 reads CASSHPTGMETQYF. CDR3 DNA sequence: TGTGCCAGCAGCCATCCTACAGGGATGGAGACCCAGTACTTC.

This clonotype has just a few counts. A much bigger clone sits one base away, suggesting this may be a read error. The chain combines TRBV12-3 or TRBV12-4 with TRBJ2-5, with D hard to call. CDR3 length: 12 amino acids. CDR3 amino acids: CASSFFQETKYF. CDR3 bases: TGTGCCAGCAGTTTCTTCCAAGAGACCAAGTACTTC.

To note about this clonotype: As the CDR3 is not closed by the conserved phenylalanine or tryptophan, this likely results from a read error. The DNA is omitted, as the CDR3 cannot be located on it reliably, and the CDR3 follows TCRdb's listing. V is TRBV7-9 and J is TRBJ2-5; the D call of TRBD1 is as the table states it, not checked on the DNA. Germline V lookup: CDR1 SEHNR, CDR2 FQNEAQ (reference sequence). The CDR3 is 15 amino acids long, termini counted. The CDR3: CASSIKTGLAETQDY.

This clonotype was counted many times. The rearrangement joins TRBV6-2 or TRBV6-3 to TRBJ1-2; D perhaps matches TRBD1 (5 bases). Germline V gene lookup returns CDR1 MNHEY and CDR2 SVGEGT. The CDR3 spans 14 residues. With 3 bases removed from V and 7 bases from J, the gap between germline ends came to 15 bases. CDR3 sequence reads: CASSYNQGVGGYTF. In DNA, the CDR3 is TGTGCCAGCAGTTATAATCAGGGAGTTGGTGGCTACACCTTC.

This clonotype was recorded many times. CDR3 sequence: CALKAKSYEQYF. The CDR3 DNA sequence: TGTGCCCTAAAGGCAAAGTCCTACGAGCAGTACTTC. The V call is TRBV19, the J call TRBJ2-7; D is uncertain. Germline V gene sequence: CDR1 LNHDA, CDR2 SQIVND (reference sequence). The CDR3 sequence is 12 residues long. V lost 11 bases and J lost 1, with 12 bases in between.

A few counts support this clonotype. This rearrangement joins TRBV7-2 to TRBJ1-5, with D uncertain. Trimming pared 0 bases from V and 7 bases from J, leaving 10 bases between. The CDR3 has 14 residues. Germline CDR1 and CDR2: SGHTA and FQGNSA. The CDR3 DNA reads TGTGCCAGCAGCTTAGCCGGTCTTGAGCAGCCCCAGCATTTT. This translates into CASSLAGLEQPQHF.

The rearrangement joins TRBV6-5 to TRBJ1-3, with 7 bases that match TRBD1. Germline-derived CDR1 and CDR2 are MNHEY and SVGAGI. The V gene end was trimmed by 2 bases and the J gene end by 3 bases; junction bases not matched to a gene: 7. The CDR3 runs 16 residues. The CDR3 region has the DNA TGTGCCAGCAGTTACGATAAGGGGGCATTTGGAAACACCATATATTTT. It codes for CASSYDKGAFGNTIYF.

Ten or more counts support this clonotype. This chain connects TRBV28 to TRBJ2-7; tentatively, D is TRBD1 or TRBD2 (6 bases each). Germline V gene data show CDR1 as MDHEN and CDR2 as SYDVKM. The ends were cut back, 0 bases at V and 0 bases at J, with 18 bases in the middle. This CDR3 comprises 18 residues. The CDR3 nucleotides are TGTGCCAGCAGTTTATGGGGCGAGGACGCGGGACACTCCTACGAGCAGTACTTC. Its translation: CASSLWGEDAGHSYEQYF.

This clonotype was observed many times. The chain uses TRBV15 and TRBJ2-7, with 8 bases that match TRBD1. Germline assignment: CDR1 LNHNV and CDR2 YYDKDF (reference sequence). Trimming removed 2 bases from V and 7 bases from J; junction bases left unmatched: 7. The CDR3 contains 14 residues. The CDR3 protein is CATSRRTGLGEQYF. The CDR3 nucleotides read TGTGCCACCAGCAGACGGACAGGGTTGGGGGAGCAGTACTTC.

At least ten counts were recorded for this clonotype. This chain uses TRBV10-3 with TRBJ2-7; D unresolved. CDR1 and CDR2 (germline): ENHRY, SYGVKD. The V end was cut by 1 base, the J end by 0 bases, with 10 bases between. CDR3 length equals 15 residues. The CDR3 protein is CAISELGPSSYEQYF. CDR3 in DNA: TGTGCCATCAGTGAGTTAGGACCCAGCTCCTACGAGCAGTACTTC.

This clonotype has ten or more counts. V usage is TRBV7-8 and J usage is TRBJ1-5, with 11 bases lining up with TRBD1. V lost 5 bases, J lost 3 bases, and 6 bases stayed unmatched. Germline CDR1 is SGHVS and CDR2 is FQNEAQ. CDR3 length equals 16 residues. CDR3 protein: CASSEDRGHDNQPQHF. The CDR3 DNA reads TGTGCCAGCAGCGAGGACAGGGGGCATGACAATCAGCCCCAGCATTTT.

This clonotype was seen ten or more times. The V gene is TRBV6-6, the J gene TRBJ2-7; D is unclear. V was shortened by 8 bases and J by 2 bases, with 10 bases between the two germline ends. Germline V lookup: CDR1 MNHNY, CDR2 SVGAGI (reference sequence). The CDR3 is made up of 12 amino acids. The CDR3 DNA is TGTGCCAGCTTAGCCCCGGCCTACGAGCAGTACTTC. Translated, it gives CASLAPAYEQYF.

This clonotype was counted at least ten times. This chain uses TRBV27 with TRBJ1-6; a weak D match, TRBD1 (5 bases). Deletions cut 6 bases from V and 16 bases from J, with 16 bases between. CDR3 length: 12 amino acids. The V gene's germline CDR1 is MNHEY and CDR2 SMNVEV (reference sequence). The CDR3 nucleotides read TGTGCCAGCAGAAGTCAGGGCACAAGGCTCCACTTT. It codes for CASRSQGTRLHF.

This clonotype appeared many times. The V and J genes are TRBV28 and TRBJ2-7; 10 bases fit TRBD2. J was trimmed by 7 bases and V by 5 bases; bases with no gene match: 11. Germline CDR1 MDHEN, CDR2 SYDVKM. The CDR3 sequence is 15 residues long. Here the CDR3 DNA reads TGTGCCAGCAGTCTCTGGTCTAGCGGGAGTGGGGAGCAGTACTTC. This gives the protein CASSLWSSGSGEQYF.

This clonotype was recorded many times. V and J are TRBV6-2 or TRBV6-3 and TRBJ2-5; TRBD2 agrees at 7 bases. The CDR3 covers 15 residues. Germline V gene data show CDR1 as MNHEY and CDR2 as SVGEGT. With 5 bases clipped from V and 5 bases from J, the junction kept 11 bases outside the gene matches. This chain's CDR3 is CASSTAGGYSETQYF. CDR3 DNA sequence: TGTGCCAGCAGTACCGCCGGGGGGTACTCCGAGACCCAGTACTTC.

This chain links TRBV19 with TRBJ1-5; 10 bases line up with TRBD1. Trimming removed 5 bases from V and 4 bases from J; junction bases left unmatched: 8. Germline CDR1 reads LNHDA; CDR2 reads SQIVND (reference sequence). CDR3 length equals 16 residues. The DNA for the CDR3 is TGTGCCAGTAGTGTCTACCGGGACAGGGGAAATCAGCCCCAGCATTTT. Its protein product is CASSVYRDRGNQPQHF.

This clonotype was seen only a few times. This chain joins TRBV24-1 and TRBJ1-1, with TRBD1 matching 11 bases. Germline V gene lookup returns CDR1 KGHDR and CDR2 SFDVKD. V lost 2 bases and J lost 6; bases outside the gene matches: 7. The CDR3 is 16 amino acids. The CDR3 DNA sequence: TGTGCCACCAGTGATTCCTCGGGACAGGGGGAATCTGAAGCTTTCTTT. It specifies CATSDSSGQGESEAFF.

The chain carries TRBV7-2 and TRBJ2-7; TRBD1 aligns across 7 bases. CDR1 and CDR2 from the germline V gene are SGHTA and FQGNSA. V trimming: 5 bases; J trimming: 1 base; junction bases outside the gene matches: 5. This CDR3 comprises 14 residues. The CDR3 spells CASSIDRASYEQYF. DNA for the CDR3: TGTGCCAGCAGCATAGACAGGGCTTCCTACGAGCAGTACTTC.

This chain links TRBV28 with TRBJ2-2; 8 nucleotides agree with TRBD1. The trim removed 5 bases at V and 3 bases at J, leaving 8 bases unmatched. Germline-derived CDR1 and CDR2 are MDHEN and SYDVKM. The CDR3 consists of 16 residues. The CDR3 loop is CASSPRQGPYTGELFF. In DNA, the CDR3 is TGTGCCAGCAGTCCCCGACAGGGGCCTTACACCGGGGAGCTGTTTTTT.

This clonotype appeared many times. The gene calls are TRBV27 and TRBJ2-7; 16 nucleotides match TRBD2. The CDR3 contains 16 residues. Germline CDR1 MNHEY, CDR2 SMNVEV (reference sequence). V dropped 5 bases and J dropped 3; count of bases not matched to a gene: 4. The CDR3 region is CASSKGLAGGDYEQYF. The CDR3, as DNA: TGTGCCAGCAGTAAGGGACTAGCGGGGGGGGACTACGAGCAGTACTTC.

This clonotype was observed many times. The chain links TRBV13 to TRBJ1-2; 9 positions agree with TRBD1. This CDR3 spans 13 amino acids. Germline V gene lookup returns CDR1 PRHDT and CDR2 FYEKMQ (reference sequence). The trim removed 5 bases at V and 5 bases at J, leaving 3 bases unmatched. DNA of the CDR3: TGTGCCAGCAGCCAGGGACAGGGATATGGCTACACCTTC. This sequence encodes CASSQGQGYGYTF.